The T cell receptor beta chain described here comes from a study of T cells in Graves' hyperthyroidism and ophthalmopathy. CDR3 size: 17 residues. CDR1 and CDR2 (germline): LNHNV, YYDKDF (reference sequence). The germline V and J ends were trimmed by 0 bases and 4 bases, with 19 bases remaining between them. As for this clonotype: Antigen specificity is unknown.

Findings of the study overall: Ophthalmopathy stood apart from stable hyperthyroidism in a 13 V-J model. Also found in blood were most expanded thyroid clonotypes above 0.001. It was a median about 6.5 months before onset that the model predicted ophthalmopathy.

Investigators excluded patients with uncontrolled infection, other autoimmune disease, pregnancy or lactation. RNA transcripts gave rise to amplified TCR beta CDR3 regions. The HTBI primer set was used in a first-round RT-PCR of the TCR CDR3. TCRdb redid the calling of the multiplex PCR reads with MiXCR, one entry per CDR3 protein. The data hold hundreds of thousands of distinct CDR3 sequences, with 38% observed a single time. V gene TRBV15 combines with J gene TRBJ2-7, with a weak D call TRBD1 (6 bases). The sequencing sample was made of blood. The TCR originated in a man aged 18 to 35 with Graves' hyperthyroidism. CDR3 loop: CATSREADRSSLYEQYF. CDR3 nucleotides: TGTGCCACCAGCAGAGAGGCGGACAGAAGCTCCTTATACGAGCAGTACTTC.